Presented here are 2 T cell receptor beta chains from one specimen sequenced in a study of blood T cell repertoires in COVID-19. Libraries were prepared by immunoSEQ multiplex PCR; TCRdb keeps only in-frame clonotypes and omits some of them. The sample contains about 190,000 clones, around 80% of which appear only once. Sequencing was performed on peripheral blood. The source is a man younger than 45 with active or convalescent COVID-19.

The CDR3 loop reads CASSFLMTGSEQYF. The CDR3 DNA reads as TGTGCCAGCAGCTTCCTAATGACAGGAAGCGAGCAGTACTTC. The V gene is TRBV7-2, the J gene TRBJ2-7; D may be TRBD1 (6 bases). Germline-derived CDR1 and CDR2 are SGHTA and FQGNSA. The CDR3 contains 14 residues. V was clipped by 3 bases and J by 6 bases, with 15 bases between them.

The rearrangement joins TRBV28 to TRBJ2-1; TRBD2 aligns across 8 bases. The CDR3 length is 17 residues. Germline V gene lookup returns CDR1 MDHEN and CDR2 SYDVKM. Trimming cost V 3 bases and J 2 bases; bases outside gene matches: 9. The CDR3 region is CASSLKPLLAAYNEQFF. Written as DNA, the CDR3 is TGTGCCAGCAGTTTGAAACCCCTACTAGCGGCCTACAATGAGCAGTTCTTC.